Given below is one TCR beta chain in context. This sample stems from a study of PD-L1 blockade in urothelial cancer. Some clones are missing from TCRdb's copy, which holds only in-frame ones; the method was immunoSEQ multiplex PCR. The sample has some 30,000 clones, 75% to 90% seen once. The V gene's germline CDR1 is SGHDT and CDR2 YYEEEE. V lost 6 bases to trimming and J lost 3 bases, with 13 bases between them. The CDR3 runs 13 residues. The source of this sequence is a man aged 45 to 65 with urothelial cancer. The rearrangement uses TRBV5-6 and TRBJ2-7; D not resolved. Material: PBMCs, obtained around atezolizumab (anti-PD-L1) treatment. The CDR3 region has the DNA TGTGCCAGCACGATACGCGGAAGCTACGAGCAGTACTTC. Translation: CASTIRGSYEQYF.